These T cell receptor beta chains were read from a single sample in a study of blood T cell repertoires in COVID-19. The table came from immunoSEQ multiplex PCR; TCRdb's copy has only in-frame clones and leaves some out. The sample consists of roughly 360,000 clones, more than 75% of them appearing once. Sequencing used peripheral blood. The receptor set was obtained from a human donor with acute or convalescent COVID-19. The donor label of this sample is uncertain. CDR3s include the opening cysteine and the closing phenylalanine or tryptophan. Fields, in order: CDR3 protein, CDR3 DNA, V gene, clone size, D gene, J gene. A D gene is named only where the DNA matches it firmly. Size is omitted from some rows. Given values are once, few, many or a class for expanded clones.

CDR3 protein: CASSITGTGAYNEQFF
CDR3 DNA: TGTGCCAGCAGCATTACCGGGACAGGGGCCTACAATGAGCAGTTCTTC
V gene: TRBV5-6
clone size: NA
D gene: TRBD1
J gene: TRBJ2-1

CDR3 protein: CASSHPGLAGESYNEQFF
CDR3 DNA: TGTGCCAGCAGCCACCCCGGACTAGCGGGAGAATCATACAATGAGCAGTTCTTC
V gene: TRBV7-9
clone size: NA
D gene: TRBD2
J gene: TRBJ2-1

CDR3 protein: CASSFPVWEDEQFF
CDR3 DNA: TGTGCCAGCAGCTTTCCGGTGTGGGAGGATGAGCAGTTCTTC
V gene: TRBV5-6
clone size: once
D gene: NA
J gene: TRBJ2-1

CDR3 protein: CASSDGLPNTEAFF
CDR3 DNA: TGCGCCAGCAGTGATGGCCTTCCTAACACTGAAGCTTTCTTT
V gene: TRBV10-2
clone size: NA
D gene: NA
J gene: TRBJ1-1

CDR3 protein: CSAIMTETQFF
CDR3 DNA: TGCAGTGCTATCATGACAGAAACACAGTTCTTC
V gene: TRBV20-1
clone size: NA
D gene: NA
J gene: TRBJ2-1

CDR3 protein: CASSPGVAGTNEKLFF
CDR3 DNA: TGTGCCAGCTCACCTGGTGTGGCAGGAACTAATGAAAAACTGTTTTTT
V gene: TRBV18
clone size: NA
D gene: NA
J gene: TRBJ1-4

CDR3 protein: CASSFTGVWSGNTIYF
CDR3 DNA: TGTGCCAGCAGCTTTACGGGGGTTTGGTCTGGAAACACCATATATTTT
V gene: TRBV7-8
clone size: NA
D gene: NA
J gene: TRBJ1-3

CDR3 protein: CAWRGQGEYEAFF
CDR3 DNA: TGTGCCTGGAGAGGGCAGGGGGAATATGAAGCTTTCTTT
V gene: TRBV30
clone size: NA
D gene: TRBD1
J gene: TRBJ1-1

CDR3 protein: CASRPGGRYTEAFF
CDR3 DNA: TGTGCCAGCAGGCCGGGGGGGCGATACACTGAAGCTTTCTTT
V gene: TRBV7-2
clone size: NA
D gene: NA
J gene: TRBJ1-1

CDR3 protein: CASSEPGYRTDTQYF
CDR3 DNA: TGTGCCAGCAGTGAACCCGGGTATCGCACAGATACGCAGTATTTT
V gene: TRBV6-1
clone size: NA
D gene: NA
J gene: TRBJ2-3

CDR3 protein: CASSLARIQGYQPQHF
CDR3 DNA: TGTGCCAGCAGCTTGGCCCGGATCCAGGGCTATCAGCCCCAGCATTTT
V gene: TRBV5-8
clone size: NA
D gene: NA
J gene: TRBJ1-5

CDR3 protein: CASSLARLSGNTIYF
CDR3 DNA: TGTGCCAGCAGCTTGGCCAGGCTCTCCGGAAACACCATATATTTT
V gene: TRBV5-8
clone size: NA
D gene: NA
J gene: TRBJ1-3

CDR3 protein: CASSTRQGPTGELFF
CDR3 DNA: TGTGCCAGCAGCACCAGACAGGGGCCTACCGGGGAGCTGTTTTTT
V gene: TRBV5-5
clone size: NA
D gene: TRBD1
J gene: TRBJ2-2

CDR3 protein: CASSHRQGAFTEAFF
CDR3 DNA: TGTGCCAGCAGCCATCGACAGGGGGCTTTTACTGAAGCTTTCTTT
V gene: TRBV3-1/TRBV3-2
clone size: NA
D gene: TRBD1
J gene: TRBJ1-1

CDR3 protein: CASSVGDYRYNEQFF
CDR3 DNA: TGTGCCAGCAGCGTAGGTGACTACCGTTACAATGAGCAGTTCTTC
V gene: TRBV9
clone size: NA
D gene: NA
J gene: TRBJ2-1

CDR3 protein: CASRRDRAAEAFF
CDR3 DNA: TGTGCCAGCAGGAGAGACAGGGCTGCTGAAGCTTTCTTT
V gene: TRBV28
clone size: NA
D gene: TRBD1
J gene: TRBJ1-1

CDR3 protein: CASSWGDSYGYTF
CDR3 DNA: TGTGCCAGCAGTTGGGGGGACTCCTATGGCTACACCTTC
V gene: TRBV28
clone size: NA
D gene: NA
J gene: TRBJ1-2

CDR3 protein: CAWSVGRGAMNTEAFF
CDR3 DNA: TGTGCCTGGAGTGTAGGCAGGGGCGCCATGAACACTGAAGCTTTCTTT
V gene: TRBV30
clone size: NA
D gene: NA
J gene: TRBJ1-1

CDR3 protein: CATKGQGASGYTF
CDR3 DNA: TGTGCCACCAAGGGTCAGGGGGCGAGCGGCTACACCTTC
V gene: TRBV15
clone size: once
D gene: TRBD1
J gene: TRBJ1-2

CDR3 protein: CASSTGLPKYEQFF
CDR3 DNA: TGCGCCAGCAGTACTGGACTCCCAAAGTATGAGCAGTTCTTC
V gene: TRBV5-1
clone size: NA
D gene: NA
J gene: TRBJ2-1

CDR3 protein: CASSPTSGTDTQYF
CDR3 DNA: TGTGCCAGCAGCCCGACTAGCGGCACAGATACGCAGTATTTT
V gene: TRBV11-2
clone size: NA
D gene: TRBD2
J gene: TRBJ2-3

CDR3 protein: CASSLRQAGGHEQFF
CDR3 DNA: TGTGCCAGCAGCCTCCGACAGGCCGGTGGTCATGAGCAGTTCTTC
V gene: TRBV5-4
clone size: NA
D gene: NA
J gene: TRBJ2-1

CDR3 protein: CASSLQGNQPQHF
CDR3 DNA: TGTGCCAGCAGTCTACAGGGGAATCAGCCCCAGCATTTT
V gene: TRBV2
clone size: NA
D gene: TRBD1
J gene: TRBJ1-5

CDR3 protein: CASWDRGTGLVQPQHF
CDR3 DNA: TGTGCCAGCTGGGACAGGGGCACTGGACTCGTTCAGCCCCAGCATTTT
V gene: TRBV28
clone size: NA
D gene: TRBD1
J gene: TRBJ1-5

CDR3 protein: CASSLGDTGELFF
CDR3 DNA: TGTGCCAGCAGCTTAGGGGACACCGGGGAGCTGTTTTTT
V gene: TRBV5-6
clone size: NA
D gene: NA
J gene: TRBJ2-2

CDR3 protein: CASSETGGSYGYTF
CDR3 DNA: TGTGCCAGCAGTGAAACAGGGGGCTCCTATGGCTACACCTTC
V gene: TRBV2
clone size: NA
D gene: TRBD1
J gene: TRBJ1-2

CDR3 protein: CASSIVREGFRGQETQYF
CDR3 DNA: TGTGCCAGTAGTATAGTTCGGGAGGGTTTTCGGGGACAAGAGACCCAGTACTTC
V gene: TRBV19
clone size: NA
D gene: TRBD2
J gene: TRBJ2-5

CDR3 protein: CASSPILRGAHYGYTF
CDR3 DNA: TGTGCCAGCAGCCCGATCCTCCGGGGGGCTCACTATGGCTACACCTTC
V gene: TRBV7-8
clone size: NA
D gene: NA
J gene: TRBJ1-2

CDR3 protein: CAYNRGTGRNYGYTF
CDR3 DNA: TGTGCCTACAACCGCGGGACAGGGCGGAACTATGGCTACACCTTC
V gene: TRBV30
clone size: NA
D gene: TRBD1
J gene: TRBJ1-2

CDR3 protein: CAWRIQGVTEAFF
CDR3 DNA: TGTGCCTGGAGGATACAGGGGGTAACTGAAGCTTTCTTT
V gene: TRBV30
clone size: NA
D gene: TRBD1
J gene: TRBJ1-1

CDR3 protein: CASSLRGQGTEEQYF
CDR3 DNA: TGTGCCAGCAGCTTACGGGGACAGGGCACGGAGGAGCAGTACTTC
V gene: TRBV7-6
clone size: few
D gene: TRBD1
J gene: TRBJ2-7

CDR3 protein: CASSRGQGVTEAFF
CDR3 DNA: TGTGCCAGCAGCCGGGGACAGGGAGTCACTGAAGCTTTCTTT
V gene: TRBV3-1/TRBV3-2
clone size: NA
D gene: TRBD1
J gene: TRBJ1-1

CDR3 protein: CASSSGGGYYGYTF
CDR3 DNA: TGTGCCAGCAGCTCGGGAGGGGGGTATTATGGCTACACCTTC
V gene: TRBV7-9
clone size: few
D gene: NA
J gene: TRBJ1-2

CDR3 protein: CASSYRRGTGANVLTF
CDR3 DNA: TGTGCCAGCAGTTACAGGCGAGGAACCGGGGCCAACGTCCTGACTTTC
V gene: TRBV6-5
clone size: NA
D gene: NA
J gene: TRBJ2-6

CDR3 protein: CATSDSQGAGTEAFF
CDR3 DNA: TGTGCCACCAGTGATTCCCAGGGGGCCGGCACTGAAGCTTTCTTT
V gene: TRBV24-1
clone size: NA
D gene: TRBD1
J gene: TRBJ1-1

CDR3 protein: CASKADRPNYGYTF
CDR3 DNA: TGTGCCAGCAAAGCCGACAGGCCGAACTATGGCTACACCTTC
V gene: TRBV2
clone size: NA
D gene: NA
J gene: TRBJ1-2

CDR3 protein: CASSLILAGGRTDTQYF
CDR3 DNA: TGTGCCAGCAGTCTTATCCTAGCGGGAGGGCGGACAGATACGCAGTATTTT
V gene: TRBV27
clone size: once
D gene: TRBD2
J gene: TRBJ2-3

CDR3 protein: CASSLLAGGPYEQYF
CDR3 DNA: TGTGCCAGCAGTTTACTTGCGGGAGGGCCCTACGAGCAGTACTTC
V gene: TRBV27
clone size: once
D gene: TRBD2
J gene: TRBJ2-7

CDR3 protein: CASSLDQGRQPQHF
CDR3 DNA: TGTGCCAGCAGTTTAGACCAGGGTCGGCAGCCCCAGCATTTT
V gene: TRBV28
clone size: once
D gene: NA
J gene: TRBJ1-5

CDR3 protein: CASSLAPGGPETQYF
CDR3 DNA: TGTGCCAGCAGCTTGGCCCCGGGGGGGCCTGAGACGCAGTATTTT
V gene: TRBV5-5
clone size: once
D gene: TRBD2
J gene: TRBJ2-3

CDR3 protein: CASSPPGWREGLRPQYF
CDR3 DNA: TGTGCCAGCTCACCTCCGGGGTGGCGGGAGGGCCTTCGACCGCAGTACTTC
V gene: TRBV18
clone size: few
D gene: TRBD2
J gene: TRBJ2-7

CDR3 protein: CASTAYGQGNSPLHF
CDR3 DNA: TGTGCCAGCACTGCCTACGGACAGGGGAATTCACCCCTCCACTTT
V gene: TRBV27
clone size: NA
D gene: TRBD1
J gene: TRBJ1-6

CDR3 protein: CASSLQGNYGYTF
CDR3 DNA: TGTGCCAGCAGTTTACAGGGTAACTATGGCTACACCTTC
V gene: TRBV28
clone size: NA
D gene: NA
J gene: TRBJ1-2

CDR3 protein: CASRGDRGGNQPQHF
CDR3 DNA: TGTGCCAGCAGGGGAGACAGGGGTGGGAATCAGCCCCAGCATTTT
V gene: TRBV6-5
clone size: few
D gene: TRBD1
J gene: TRBJ1-5

CDR3 protein: CASSLEGLAGSSSYNEQFF
CDR3 DNA: TGTGCCAGCAGCTTGGAAGGGCTAGCGGGGTCGAGCTCCTACAATGAGCAGTTCTTC
V gene: TRBV5-4
clone size: NA
D gene: TRBD2
J gene: TRBJ2-1

CDR3 protein: CASSPGGTGIRSTGELFF
CDR3 DNA: TGTGCCAGCAGCCCGGGGGGGACTGGAATTCGGAGCACCGGGGAGCTGTTTTTT
V gene: TRBV11-2
clone size: NA
D gene: TRBD2
J gene: TRBJ2-2

CDR3 protein: CASSLTSRPYEQYF
CDR3 DNA: TGTGCCAGCAGCTTGACTAGCCGACCCTACGAGCAGTACTTC
V gene: TRBV5-4
clone size: NA
D gene: NA
J gene: TRBJ2-7

CDR3 protein: CASSRDRGEGHGYTF
CDR3 DNA: TGTGCCAGCAGTAGGGACAGGGGTGAAGGGCATGGCTACACCTTC
V gene: TRBV2
clone size: NA
D gene: TRBD1
J gene: TRBJ1-2

CDR3 protein: CASSPGLAGKETQYF
CDR3 DNA: TGTGCCAGCAGCCCAGGACTAGCGGGAAAAGAGACCCAGTACTTC
V gene: TRBV7-2
clone size: NA
D gene: TRBD2
J gene: TRBJ2-5

CDR3 protein: CASSPPGQGSYNSPLHF
CDR3 DNA: TGTGCCAGCTCACCACCGGGACAGGGATCCTATAATTCACCCCTCCACTTT
V gene: TRBV18
clone size: NA
D gene: TRBD1
J gene: TRBJ1-6

CDR3 protein: CASSLQRGISYNEQFF
CDR3 DNA: TGTGCCAGCAGCCTTCAGCGGGGGATCTCCTACAATGAGCAGTTCTTC
V gene: TRBV3-1/TRBV3-2
clone size: NA
D gene: TRBD2
J gene: TRBJ2-1

CDR3 protein: CASSSAAGPLSGNTIYF
CDR3 DNA: TGTGCCAGCTCCTCAGCCGCGGGGCCTCTCTCTGGAAACACCATATATTTT
V gene: TRBV18
clone size: few
D gene: NA
J gene: TRBJ1-3

CDR3 protein: CASSLRDRGLSGNTIYF
CDR3 DNA: TGTGCCAGCTCCCTCCGGGACAGGGGACTCTCTGGAAACACCATATATTTT
V gene: TRBV7-2
clone size: once
D gene: TRBD1
J gene: TRBJ1-3